This TCR beta chain was identified in a study of CD8+ T cells in alopecia areata (dated by TCRdb to the late 2010s). Study-level background: Treated patients were enrolled in an open-label pilot trial of oral tofacitinib, 5 to 10 mg twice daily, for moderate-to-severe alopecia areata. Patients received tofacitinib for 6 to 18 months and were then followed off drug for 6 months to check for delayed response and recurrence. Disease severity in treated patients was measured with the SALT score, which quantifies the percentage of affected scalp surface area. In both human patients and the C3H/HeJ mouse model, the study applied high-throughput TCRbeta sequencing to look at T cell clonal expansion in alopecia areata. In humans, TCRbeta sequencing was performed on scalp tissue and on sorted CD4+ and CD8+ peripheral blood T cells from healthy controls and from patients with patchy or totalis/universalis alopecia areata. Patients on tofacitinib were biopsied at baseline and after 4 and 24 weeks of treatment, and several of the patients also had a later scalp biopsy. Scalp clonality was compared among normal scalp (n=4), patchy alopecia areata scalp (n=8), and alopecia totalis/universalis scalp (n=8). RNA was extracted with the PAXgene miRNA kit for fixed scalp, the miRNeasy kit for PBMCs, and the RNeasy kit for mouse skin. TCRbeta CDR3 regions were amplified by immunoSEQ multiplex PCR with 35 Vbeta forward and 13 Jbeta reverse primers. The paper as a whole reports these results and caveats: The treated cohort was small, with a single nonresponder, so links between baseline CD8+ expansion and response need larger studies. Unlike mouse skin, where gammadelta T cells dominate, normal human skin contains resident alphabeta T cells that get sequenced too, which complicates analysis of the scalp TCR repertoire. Compared with mice, TCR sequences shared between patients were less clear, possibly partly because of HLA diversity across the patient population. During tofacitinib treatment, many expanded lesional clones stuck around in both scalp and blood, and this persistence may partly explain why relapse happens after treatment is stopped. Higher clonality and more expanded CD8+ clones were observed in lesional scalp than in normal scalp, particularly in alopecia totalis/universalis, a finding suggestive of antigenic drive. Tofacitinib significantly decreased scalp clonality and the number of expanded CD8+ clones among the top 100 scalp clones.

From cysteine to phenylalanine, the CDR3 is 13 amino acids long. Here the CDR3 DNA is all that survives: 39 bases in frame from base 1. The germline V gene supplies CDR1 SQVTM and CDR2 ANQGSEA. Germline trimming: 3 bases from V, 4 bases from J; junction bases outside gene matches: 6. Library preparation was by the immunoSEQ multiplex PCR assay. For TCR sequencing, RNA was extracted from every sample and reverse transcribed into cDNA to serve as template. SuperScript III was used for first-strand cDNA synthesis, primed with a 2:1 mix of oligo-dT and random hexamers. Amplification bias was assessed with a synthetic immune receptor repertoire, and residual bias was removed computationally. The source study handled its data this way. Raw reads were preprocessed for error removal, and CDR3 was defined according to IMGT conventions as running from the conserved cysteine to phenylalanine. Clonality was computed by normalizing Shannon entropy by log2 of the number of productive unique TCRs and subtracting the result from 1. Whether each scalp clone was CD4 or CD8 was inferred by checking scalp TCRbeta sequences against the CD4 and CD8 repertoires from sorted blood. The clones in this table, taken by TCRdb from immuneACCESS, are in-frame only. Not every clone is retained; where verified, under half of the shortfall comes from an unresolved V gene, and the cause of the rest is unknown. D and trimming were read from the DNA, whereas the V and J calls and clone size are those reported in that table. The sample table contains approximately 140,000 clones; only one count was recorded for 85% to 90% of them. The ten largest clones represent approximately 13% of the sample.

Of note for this clone: Its antigen remains undetermined. Base qualities were left out, and no much larger clone turns up one base away.

Per the publication, the time point label means: around 29 days on oral tofacitinib. This specimen's treatment or condition label, per the study, means: oral pan-JAK inhibitor, 5-10 mg twice daily. Lesional scalp punch biopsies and peripheral blood were obtained from alopecia areata patients. PBMCs were separated by density centrifugation and stained for CD3, CD4 and CD8, after which CD4+ and CD8+ T cells were sorted on a FACSAria. This receptor was identified in a human donor with alopecia areata. This material consisted of CD8+ T cells sorted from blood, taken at week 4, from a patient treated with tofacitinib. The chain is encoded by TRBV29-1 joined to TRBJ2-7, with 7 central nucleotides matching TRBD1. The CDR3 loop reads CSVETGQNYEQYF. In nucleotide form, the sequence is TGCAGCGTTGAGACGGGACAGAATTACGAGCAGTACTTC.